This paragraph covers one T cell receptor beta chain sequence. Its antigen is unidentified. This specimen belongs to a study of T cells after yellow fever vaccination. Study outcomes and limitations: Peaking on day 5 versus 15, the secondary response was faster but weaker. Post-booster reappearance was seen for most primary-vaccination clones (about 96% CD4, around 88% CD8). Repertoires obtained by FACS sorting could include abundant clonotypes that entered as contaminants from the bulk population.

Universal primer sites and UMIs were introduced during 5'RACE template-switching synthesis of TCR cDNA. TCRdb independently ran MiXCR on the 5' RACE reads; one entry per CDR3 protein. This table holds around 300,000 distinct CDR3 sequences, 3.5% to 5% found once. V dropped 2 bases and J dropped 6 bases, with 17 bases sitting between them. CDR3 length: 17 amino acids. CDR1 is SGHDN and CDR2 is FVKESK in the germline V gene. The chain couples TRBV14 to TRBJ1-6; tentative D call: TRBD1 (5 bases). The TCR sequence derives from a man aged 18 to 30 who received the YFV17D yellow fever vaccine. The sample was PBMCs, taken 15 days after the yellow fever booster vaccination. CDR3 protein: CASSQRTQDGSNSPLHF. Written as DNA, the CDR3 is TGTGCCAGCAGCCAACGTACACAGGACGGGTCTAATTCACCCCTCCACTTT.